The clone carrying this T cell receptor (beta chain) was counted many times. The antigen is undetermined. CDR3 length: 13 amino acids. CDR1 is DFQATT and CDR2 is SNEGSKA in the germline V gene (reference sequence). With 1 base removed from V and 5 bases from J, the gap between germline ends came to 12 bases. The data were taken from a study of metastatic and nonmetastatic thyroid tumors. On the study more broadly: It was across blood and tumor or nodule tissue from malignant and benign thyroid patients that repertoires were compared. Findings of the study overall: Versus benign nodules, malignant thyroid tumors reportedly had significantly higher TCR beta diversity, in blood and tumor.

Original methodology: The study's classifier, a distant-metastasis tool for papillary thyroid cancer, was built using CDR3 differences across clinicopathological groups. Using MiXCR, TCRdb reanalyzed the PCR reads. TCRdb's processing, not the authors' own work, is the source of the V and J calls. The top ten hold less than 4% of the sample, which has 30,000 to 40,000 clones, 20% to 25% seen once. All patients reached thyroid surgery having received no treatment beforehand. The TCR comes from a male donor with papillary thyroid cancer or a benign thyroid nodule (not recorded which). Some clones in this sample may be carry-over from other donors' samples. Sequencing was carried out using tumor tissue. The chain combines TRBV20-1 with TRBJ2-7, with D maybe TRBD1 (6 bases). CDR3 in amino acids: CSARATGSNEQYF. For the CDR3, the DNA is TGCAGTGCTAGAGCAACAGGGAGCAACGAGCAGTACTTC.